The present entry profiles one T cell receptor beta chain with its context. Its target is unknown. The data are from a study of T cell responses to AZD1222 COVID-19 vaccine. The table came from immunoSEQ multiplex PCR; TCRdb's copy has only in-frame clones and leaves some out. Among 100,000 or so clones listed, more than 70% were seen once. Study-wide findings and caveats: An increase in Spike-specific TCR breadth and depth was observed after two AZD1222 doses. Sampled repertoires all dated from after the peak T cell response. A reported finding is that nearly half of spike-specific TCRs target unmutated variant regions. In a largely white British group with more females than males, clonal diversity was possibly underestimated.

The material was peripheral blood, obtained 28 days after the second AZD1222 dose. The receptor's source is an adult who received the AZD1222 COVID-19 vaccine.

CDR3: CASSSFLAHEQFF. In DNA form, the CDR3 reads TGTGCCAGCAGTTCCTTCCTTGCCCATGAGCAGTTCTTC. This chain uses TRBV6-2 or TRBV6-3 with TRBJ2-1; D uncertain. Trimming cost V 4 bases and J 8 bases, with 12 bases left between them. The CDR3 has 13 amino acids. Germline V gene lookup returns CDR1 MNHEY and CDR2 SVGEGT.